This section outlines one TCR beta chain sequence together with its context. Antigen specificity is unknown. These data come from a study of shared clonotypes between healthy human individuals. Trimming stripped 0 bases from V and 6 bases from J, with 14 bases between. Per germline, CDR1 SGHRS and CDR2 YFSETQ. The CDR3 is 15 amino acids. The study, taken as a whole, reports: Rarefaction curves obtained for sorted subsets showed sequencing incomplete despite large depth.

Generated by immunoSEQ multiplex PCR, the TCRdb table keeps only in-frame clones and is missing some. The sample contains about 680,000 clones, roughly 72% of which appear only once. What was sequenced was memory CD4+ T cells sorted from blood. The subset: CD45RA-negative fraction. The V and J genes are TRBV5-1 and TRBJ2-3; D remains ambiguous. This sequence originates from a woman younger than 45 in good health. The CDR3 is CASSLGTRTPDTQYF. DNA of the CDR3: TGCGCCAGCAGCTTGGGGACCAGGACCCCCGATACGCAGTATTTT.